This TCR beta chain originates from a study of CD8 T cells in Susac syndrome. The CDR3 spans 13 residues. V lost 8 bases and J 5 bases, leaving 15 bases between the germline ends. Per the germline V gene, CDR1 is LNHDA and CDR2 is SQIVND (reference sequence). Reverse transcription used about 0.45 to 1 ug RNA and random hexamers. immunoSEQ multiplex PCR amplified TCR beta CDR3 across 54 Vbeta, 13 Jbeta. TCRdb used MiXCR to reprocess the immunoSEQ multiplex PCR reads, holding one entry per CDR3 protein. Found here are 200,000 to 250,000 distinct CDR3 sequences, around 95% of them singletons; the top ten hold less than 0.075%. The CD8+ and CD4+ T cells were negatively isolated, with the TEMRA cells enriched by FACS.

The receptor was isolated from a human donor with multiple sclerosis. The sample consisted of CD4+ T cells from PBMCs. This chain connects TRBV19 to TRBJ1-1; D possibly corresponds to TRBD1 (5 bases). CDR3 sequence reads: CASGAGRETEAFF. DNA for the CDR3: TGTGCCAGTGGAGCAGGGAGGGAGACTGAAGCTTTCTTT.